This T cell receptor (beta chain) was recorded in a study of T-cell memory formation after mild COVID-19. Study-level information: Largely, TCR clusters stayed within a single donor.

V lost 0 bases and J 1 base, leaving 13 bases between the germline ends. This CDR3 contains 17 residues. CDR1 and CDR2 (germline): SGHNT, YENEEA. TCRdb re-analysed the 5' RACE reads in MiXCR, keeping a single row per CDR3 protein. The sample lists around 300,000 distinct CDR3 sequences, just under 20% occurring once. General study points: Mainly CM and EM harbored the contracting CD4+ clones; mainly EMRA harbored the CD8+ ones.

This clonotype was recorded a few times. What it recognizes is unknown. This rearrangement joins TRBV11-3 to TRBJ1-3; no firm D call. The sequence came from a man in his late teens or twenties who had mild COVID-19 (a few samples of this study predate the infection). Cell type and time point are not known. The material sequenced was PBMCs or a T cell subset sorted from them (not recorded which). In nucleotides, the CDR3 is TGTGCCAGCAGCTTAGATGGCGGCTCGGGTTCTGGAAACACCATATATTTT. This gives the protein CASSLDGGSGSGNTIYF. Drawing the rest from reference TRBV11-3 and TRBJ1-3, the complete variable domain is EAGVVQSPRYKIIEKKQPVAFWCNPISGHNTLYWYLQNLGQGPELLIRYENEEAVDDSQLPKDRFSAERLKGVDSTLKIQPAELGDSAVYLCASSLDGGSGSGNTIYFGEGSWLTVV.